The 10 T cell receptor beta chains below all came from one sample that was sequenced in a study of T cell responses to AZD1222 COVID-19 vaccine. Sequencing was performed with immunoSEQ multiplex PCR; in TCRdb, only in-frame clones are kept and a portion is missing. The table records 100,000 to 150,000 clones, 70% to 85% of them present only once. Sequenced material: peripheral blood, taken 28 days after the second AZD1222 dose. The receptors shown here come from an adult who received the AZD1222 COVID-19 vaccine.

There are a few counts of this clone. The chain carries TRBV7-9 and TRBJ1-2; D not resolved. The CDR3 extends over 13 amino acids. Germline-derived CDR1 and CDR2 are SEHNR and FQNEAQ (reference sequence). V lost 11 bases and J lost 8, with 21 bases in between. CDR3 in DNA: TGTGCCCAGCCATTAGGTACACAGAACGGCTACACCTTC. Its protein is CAQPLGTQNGYTF.

The rearrangement uses TRBV28 and TRBJ1-6, with a tentative D call TRBD1 (6 bases). The CDR3 has 16 residues. The germline CDR1 and CDR2 sequences are MDHEN and SYDVKM. The V end lost 7 bases, the J end lost 4 bases, and 17 bases lay between the germline ends. As DNA, the CDR3 is TGTGCCAGCAAATTGGCTGTAGGGGGTTATAATTCACCCCTCCACTTT. This encodes CASKLAVGGYNSPLHF.

This clone was detected ten times or more. This sequence joins TRBV5-6 and TRBJ2-7; D possibly matches TRBD1 or TRBD2 (6 bases each). The CDR3 consists of 15 residues. The ends were cut back, 2 bases at V and 5 bases at J, with 17 bases in the middle. Germline values: CDR1 SGHDT, CDR2 YYEEEE. CDR3 loop: CASSFPRGQVDEQYF. The CDR3 nucleotides read TGTGCCAGCAGCTTCCCCCGGGGGCAGGTTGACGAGCAGTACTTC.

The chain is built from TRBV5-5 and TRBJ2-2, with D possibly TRBD1 on 5 matching bases. The CDR3 has 18 amino acids. Germline CDR1 reads SGHKS; CDR2 reads YYEKEE (reference sequence). V lost 0 bases and J 4 bases, leaving 19 bases between the germline ends. DNA of the CDR3: TGTGCCAGCAGCTTGGAGTTGGGGCAGGTCCAGGGCACCGGGGAGCTGTTTTTT. Protein product: CASSLELGQVQGTGELFF.

The chain employs TRBV4-1 and TRBJ1-5, with TRBD1 identical over 9 bases. The germline V gene encodes CDR1 MGHRA and CDR2 YSYEKL. This CDR3 spans 19 amino acids. V shed 3 bases, J shed 6 bases, and the junction held 18 bases outside the gene matches. The CDR3 sequence: CASSQATGTGRDKIQPQHF. CDR3 sequence (DNA): TGCGCCAGCAGCCAGGCCACCGGGACAGGGAGGGACAAGATTCAGCCCCAGCATTTT.

The chain carries TRBV4-3 and TRBJ2-3; no clear D. V lost 0 bases to trimming and J lost 1 base, with 11 bases between them. The CDR3 runs 16 residues. Germline CDR1 is LGHNA and CDR2 is YSLEER. CDR3 in amino acids: CASSQDTGLGTDTQYF. The CDR3 region has the DNA TGCGCCAGCAGCCAAGATACGGGTCTGGGCACAGATACGCAGTATTTT.

J is TRBJ1-1 and V is TRBV3-1 (or the pseudogene TRBV3-2); D remains unclear. Germline V gives CDR1 LGHDT, CDR2 YNNKEL (reference sequence). The CDR3 has 14 residues. Deletions cut 2 bases from V and 1 base from J, with 8 bases between. The CDR3 nucleotides read TGTGCCAGCAGCCAAACCAATAAGAACACTGAAGCTTTCTTT. Protein sequence: CASSQTNKNTEAFF.

This clone was counted a single time. This chain joins TRBV28 and TRBJ1-6; D remains unclear. The CDR3 sequence is 12 residues long. Germline loops: CDR1 MDHEN, CDR2 SYDVKM. The V gene lost 5 bases and the J gene lost 9 bases, with 8 bases spanning the gap. CDR3 in DNA: TGTGCCAGCAGTCCGGTTGGTTCACCCCTCCACTTT. Translated: CASSPVGSPLHF.

V and J are TRBV19 and TRBJ2-6; D not resolved. This CDR3 comprises 13 residues. V lost 6 bases and J lost 1, with 4 bases in between. Germline CDR1 reads LNHDA; CDR2 reads SQIVND (reference sequence). DNA for the CDR3: TGTGCCAGTAGGGCATCTGGGGCCAACGTCCTGACTTTC. Its translation is CASRASGANVLTF. Full variable domain (outside the CDR3, taken from reference TRBV19 and TRBJ2-6): DGGITQSPKYLFRKEGQNVTLSCEQNLNHDAMYWYRQDPGQGLRLIYYSQIVNDFQKGDIAEGYSVSREKKESFPLTVTSAQKNPTAFYLCASRASGANVLTFGAGSRLTVL.

The chain carries TRBV19 and TRBJ1-1, with D tentatively TRBD1 (5 bases). V was trimmed by 1 base and J by 1 base, leaving 10 bases between them. CDR3 length: 15 residues. CDR1 LNHDA and CDR2 SQIVND come from the germline V gene (reference sequence). CDR3 sequence reads: CASSIGQKGNTEAFF. As DNA, the CDR3 is TGTGCCAGTAGTATAGGACAGAAGGGGAACACTGAAGCTTTCTTT.